The next 18 T cell receptor beta chains were all read from a single sample in a study of cytomegalovirus exposure and HLA in healthy donors. The PCR contained 60 Vbeta and 13 Jbeta primers. This table comes from immunoSEQ multiplex PCR, and its TCRdb copy is limited to in-frame clones, with some not included. This listing includes some 120,000 clones. The sequenced sample was PBMCs. The receptors were sampled from a man aged 18 to 29 in good health and CMV-seronegative.

The J gene is TRBJ2-1, the V gene TRBV27, with 8 bases identical to TRBD2. Germline CDR1 MNHEY, CDR2 SMNVEV (reference sequence). The length of the CDR3 is 19 residues. With V trimmed by 2 bases and J by 1 base, 13 bases remained unmatched. The CDR3 region has the DNA TGTGCCAGCAGTTTAAGGGCTAGCGGGTCTCACCCATCCTACAATGAGCAGTTCTTC. Translation gives CASSLRASGSHPSYNEQFF.

This chain joins TRBV11-2 and TRBJ2-1; TRBD1 matches 9 bases. There are 15 residues in the CDR3. Unmatched junction bases numbered 11, after V lost 6 bases and J lost 8 bases. Germline V CDR1 and CDR2: SGHAT, FQNNGV. Here the CDR3 DNA reads TGTGCCAGCAGGGCCGGGACAGGGCTCATGGATGAGCAGTTCTTC. This sequence encodes CASRAGTGLMDEQFF.

The rearrangement joins TRBV7-9 to TRBJ1-2, with D hard to call. The germline gives CDR1 SEHNR, CDR2 FQNEAQ (reference sequence). V shed 5 bases and J shed 8 bases, with 9 bases lying between them. The CDR3 has 11 residues. The CDR3, as DNA: TGTGCCAGCAGCCAGATGGTGGGCTACACCTTC. Translated: CASSQMVGYTF.

The V gene is TRBV4-2, the J gene TRBJ2-1; 10 positions match TRBD2. V lost 1 base to trimming and J lost 0 bases; unmatched junction nucleotides: 0. The CDR3 contains 16 residues. Germline V gives CDR1 LGHNA, CDR2 YNFKEQ. CDR3 in amino acids: CASSQGTSGSYNEQFF. The CDR3 DNA reads as TGTGCCAGCAGCCAAGGGACTAGCGGCTCCTACAATGAGCAGTTCTTC.

The CDR3 DNA reads as TGTGCCAGCAGCTTATACCCGGGACAGTATGAAATGGTGACTGAAGCTTTCTTT. As protein: CASSLYPGQYEMVTEAFF. The chain couples TRBV7-9 to TRBJ1-1; 7 nucleotides match TRBD1. The CDR3 extends over 18 amino acids. J lost 5 bases, V lost 2 bases, and 17 bases had no gene match. Germline V gene lookup returns CDR1 SEHNR and CDR2 FQNEAQ (reference sequence).

The rearrangement uses TRBV9 and TRBJ1-5; 8 nucleotides line up with TRBD1. After removal of 3 bases from V and 6 bases from J, the junction contained 8 bases not matched to a gene. Germline V gene data show CDR1 as SGDLS and CDR2 as YYNGEE. The CDR3 is made up of 15 amino acids. The CDR3 is CASSAGQGGFQPQHF. Here the CDR3 DNA reads TGTGCCAGCAGCGCTGGACAGGGTGGTTTTCAGCCCCAGCATTTT.

This rearrangement joins TRBV7-2 to TRBJ2-4; D possibly corresponds to TRBD2 (5 bases). V was clipped by 4 bases and J by 8 bases, with 12 bases between them. There are 13 residues in the CDR3. Germline V gene lookup returns CDR1 SGHTA and CDR2 FQGNSA. The CDR3 loop is CASSSPRGYIQYF. The CDR3 DNA reads as TGTGCCAGCAGCTCCCCCCGAGGGTACATTCAGTACTTC.

The chain has TRBV10-2 and TRBJ2-3, with 11 positions matching TRBD1. This CDR3 region has 15 residues. The germline CDR1 and CDR2 sequences are WSHSY and SAAADI. The V gene end was trimmed by 5 bases and the J gene end by 4 bases; junction bases not matched to a gene: 5. CDR3 DNA sequence: TGCGCCAGCAGTCGTCCGGGACAGGGGGCAGATACGCAGTATTTT. It is translated as CASSRPGQGADTQYF.

The chain employs TRBV4-2 and TRBJ1-4, with 9 bases matching TRBD1. V was clipped by 0 bases and J by 7 bases; unmatched bases: 9. CDR1 is LGHNA and CDR2 is YNFKEQ in the germline V gene. This CDR3 region has 17 residues. This CDR3 is CASSQDPGQGQFEKLFF. For the CDR3, the DNA is TGTGCCAGCAGCCAAGATCCTGGACAGGGGCAATTTGAAAAACTGTTTTTT.

This chain joins TRBV6-1 and TRBJ1-5; 8 nucleotides line up with TRBD1. With 6 bases clipped from V and 1 base from J, the junction kept 5 bases outside the gene matches. Germline lookup yields CDR1 MNHNS and CDR2 SASEGT. The CDR3 runs to 15 residues. The CDR3 sequence is CASRRTGPSNQPQHF. The CDR3 coding sequence is TGTGCCAGCAGACGGACAGGGCCCAGCAATCAGCCCCAGCATTTT.

V usage is TRBV9 and J usage is TRBJ1-4; tentatively, D is TRBD1 (6 bases). V was clipped by 4 bases and J by 0 bases, with 13 bases between them. The germline V gene has CDR1 SGDLS and CDR2 YYNGEE. The CDR3 has 16 amino acids. Here the CDR3 reads CASSMTGFATNEKLFF. The CDR3 DNA reads TGTGCCAGCAGCATGACAGGTTTCGCAACTAATGAAAAACTGTTTTTT.

V and J are TRBV27 and TRBJ1-1; possible D gene TRBD1, 5 bases. V lost 6 bases and J 1 base, leaving 12 bases between the germline ends. CDR3 length: 14 amino acids. Germline CDR1 MNHEY, CDR2 SMNVEV (reference sequence). In nucleotides, the CDR3 is TGTGCCAGCAGGAGCAGACAGCAGAACACTGAAGCTTTCTTT. Translation gives CASRSRQQNTEAFF.

The chain carries TRBV18 and TRBJ1-5; D unresolved. This CDR3 spans 15 amino acids. Trimming pared 4 bases from V and 0 bases from J, leaving 10 bases between. Germline CDR1 is KGHSH and CDR2 is LQKENI. DNA for the CDR3: TGTGCCAGCTCACTTGAAATAGTTAGCAATCAGCCCCAGCATTTT. Translating it yields CASSLEIVSNQPQHF.

The gene calls are TRBV27 and TRBJ2-3, with a tentative D call TRBD1 (6 bases). The CDR3 loop spans 16 amino acids. CDR1 and CDR2 from the germline V gene are MNHEY and SMNVEV (reference sequence). V was pared by 5 bases and J by 5 bases, with 20 bases between. CDR3: CASSPTIQGSGDTQYF. CDR3 DNA sequence: TGTGCCAGCAGTCCTACAATACAGGGTTCAGGAGATACGCAGTATTTT.

The J gene is TRBJ2-1, the V gene TRBV4-2; possibly TRBD1 for D (6 bases). In germline, CDR1 is LGHNA, CDR2 YNFKEQ. CDR3 length: 15 residues. Trimming took 3 bases from V and 6 from J, leaving 15 bases between them. In nucleotides, the CDR3 is TGTGCCAGCAGCCAGGAAGGACAGACCCTCAATGAGCAGTTCTTC. As protein: CASSQEGQTLNEQFF.

The chain employs TRBV27 and TRBJ2-7; TRBD2 aligns across 9 bases. J lost 2 bases, V lost 11 bases, and 13 bases had no gene match. This CDR3 region has 15 residues. Germline CDR1 is MNHEY and CDR2 is SMNVEV (reference sequence). The CDR3 sequence: CAASRGSGSPYEQYF. CDR3 bases: TGTGCCGCTTCTCGGGGTAGCGGGAGCCCCTACGAGCAGTACTTC.

The chain has TRBV5-4 and TRBJ1-6; D unresolved. Germline-derived CDR1 and CDR2 are SGHNT and YYREEE (reference sequence). V lost 0 bases and J 6 bases, leaving 4 bases between the germline ends. The CDR3 spans 13 residues. The CDR3, as DNA: TGTGCCAGCAGCTTGGACAGTAATTCACCCCTCCACTTT. Protein: CASSLDSNSPLHF.

V and J are TRBV5-5 and TRBJ1-5, with 9 nucleotides matching TRBD1. The CDR3 has 15 amino acids. V shed 1 base, J shed 5 bases, and the junction held 4 bases outside the gene matches. Germline lookup yields CDR1 SGHKS and CDR2 YYEKEE (reference sequence). CDR3 DNA: TGTGCCAGCAGCTTGACAGGGGGCGGCCATCAGCCCCAGCATTTT. Its protein product is CASSLTGGGHQPQHF.